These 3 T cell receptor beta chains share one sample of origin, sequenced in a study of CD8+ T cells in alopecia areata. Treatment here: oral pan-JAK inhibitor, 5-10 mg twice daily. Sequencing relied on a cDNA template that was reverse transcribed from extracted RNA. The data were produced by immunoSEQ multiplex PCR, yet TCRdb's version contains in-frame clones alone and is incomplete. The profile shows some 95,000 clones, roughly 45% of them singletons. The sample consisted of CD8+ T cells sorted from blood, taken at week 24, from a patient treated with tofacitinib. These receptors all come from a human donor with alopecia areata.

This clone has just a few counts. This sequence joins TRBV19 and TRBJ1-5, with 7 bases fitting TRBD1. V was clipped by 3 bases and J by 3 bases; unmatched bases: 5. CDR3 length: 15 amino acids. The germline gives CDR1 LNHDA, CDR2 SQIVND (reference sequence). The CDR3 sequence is CASSILGQDNQPQHF. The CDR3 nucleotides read TGTGCCAGTAGTATCCTTGGACAGGACAATCAGCCCCAGCATTTT.

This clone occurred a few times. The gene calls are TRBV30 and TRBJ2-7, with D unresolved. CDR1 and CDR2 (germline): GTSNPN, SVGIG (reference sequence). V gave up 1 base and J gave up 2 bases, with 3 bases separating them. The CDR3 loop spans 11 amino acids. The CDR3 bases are TGTGCCTGGAGTGCGACCTACGAGCAGTACTTC. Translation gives CAWSATYEQYF.

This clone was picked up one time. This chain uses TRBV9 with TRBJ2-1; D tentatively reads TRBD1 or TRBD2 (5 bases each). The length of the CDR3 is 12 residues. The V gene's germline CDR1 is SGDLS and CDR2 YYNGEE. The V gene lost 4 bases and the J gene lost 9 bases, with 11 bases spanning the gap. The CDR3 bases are TGTGCCAGCAGCACCCCGGGGACTGAGCAGTTCTTC. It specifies CASSTPGTEQFF. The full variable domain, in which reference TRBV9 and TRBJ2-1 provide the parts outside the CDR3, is DSGVTQTPKHLITATGQRVTLRCSPRSGDLSVYWYQQSLDQGLQFLIQYYNGEERAKGNILERFSAQQFPDLHSELNLSSLELGDSALYFCASSTPGTEQFFGPGTRLTVL.